The T cell receptor beta chain described here comes from a study of blood T cell repertoires in COVID-19. Study-wide background: Researchers got acute and convalescent COVID-19 samples from the United States, Italy and Spain.

The CDR3 has 15 amino acids. J lost 2 bases, V lost 3 bases, and 7 bases had no gene match. The germline gives CDR1 GTSNPN, CDR2 SVGIG (reference sequence). In the authors' methods: Estimation of nucleated cell counts relied on the amplification of reference gene primers. Generated by immunoSEQ multiplex PCR, the TCRdb table keeps only in-frame clones and is missing some. The DNA was the basis for D and trimming; V, J and clone size are from that table. This sample carries around 230,000 clones, 75% to 90% of them seen once, and the ten largest clones take under 3%. This clonotype was sampled from a woman between 70 and 85 years old with active or convalescent COVID-19. Sequencing input: peripheral blood. This rearrangement joins TRBV30 to TRBJ2-5, with 9 bases matching TRBD2. The CDR3 here is CAWSSGLAGQETQYF. The CDR3 region has the DNA TGTGCCTGGAGCTCTGGGCTAGCGGGGCAAGAGACCCAGTACTTC. The complete variable domain, with remaining parts taken from reference TRBV30 and TRBJ2-5, reads SQTIHQWPATLVQPVGSPLSLECTVEGTSNPNLYWYRQAAGRGLQLLFYSVGIGQISSEVPQNLSASRPQDRQFILSSKKLLLSDSGFYLCAWSSGLAGQETQYFGPGTRLLVL.